A single sample gave rise to the 15 T cell receptor beta chains below, sequenced in a study of response to subunit inactivated influenza vaccine. TCRdb processed the RT-PCR reads anew with MiXCR; each CDR3 protein has one entry. The sample has fewer than 800,000 distinct CDR3 sequences, around 14% seen once. This specimen consisted of PBMCs from blood, obtained 11 to 12 days after vaccination. Source of these receptors: a man aged 45-65 years who received an inactivated influenza vaccine.

This clonotype was detected only a few times. The chain joins TRBV20-1 to TRBJ2-7; TRBD1 might be the D (6 bases). Germline lookup yields CDR1 DFQATT and CDR2 SNEGSKA (reference sequence). The V gene lost 5 bases and the J gene lost 1 base, with 15 bases spanning the gap. This CDR3 region has 14 residues. CDR3 sequence: CSASDRRYSYEQYF. CDR3 sequence (DNA): TGCAGTGCTTCAGACAGGCGCTATTCCTACGAGCAGTACTTC.

There are a few counts of this clonotype. The gene calls are TRBV11-2 and TRBJ2-3, with a weak D call TRBD1 (6 bases). CDR1 is SGHAT, CDR2 FQNNGV, per germline. Trimming stripped 3 bases from V and 1 base from J, with 14 bases between. There are 16 residues in the CDR3. DNA of the CDR3: TGTGCCAGCAGCTTCACAGGGAGTAGTGGCACAGATACGCAGTATTTT. Its translation: CASSFTGSSGTDTQYF.

This chain links TRBV15 with TRBJ2-2; 7 bases are a match to TRBD1. The CDR3 covers 19 residues. Germline lookup yields CDR1 LNHNV and CDR2 YYDKDF (reference sequence). Losses at the gene ends were 0 bases for V and 0 bases for J; bases not matched to a gene: 10. DNA for the CDR3: TGTGCCACCAGCAGAGATTACCCCGACAGGGCTTCGAACACCGGGGAGCTGTTTTTT. Its protein product is CATSRDYPDRASNTGELFF.

This clonotype has just one count. V is TRBV14 and J is TRBJ2-7; 8 bases fit TRBD1. Trimming cost V 0 bases and J 2 bases; bases outside gene matches: 6. CDR1 SGHDN and CDR2 FVKESK come from the germline V gene. The CDR3 sequence is 16 residues long. CDR3 nucleotide sequence: TGTGCCAGCAGCCAAGATTTGGGGGACAGGCCCTACGAGCAGTACTTC. It encodes CASSQDLGDRPYEQYF.

CDR3 protein: CATSRGFTGFYGYTF. CDR3 DNA sequence: TGTGCCACCAGCAGGGGATTTACAGGGTTCTATGGCTACACCTTC. The V call is TRBV15, the J call TRBJ1-2; D may be TRBD1 (6 bases). V lost 3 bases and J 4 bases, leaving 15 bases between the germline ends. The CDR3 has 15 amino acids. From germline, CDR1 is LNHNV and CDR2 YYDKDF (reference sequence).

The sample holds many counts of this clonotype. The V gene is TRBV12-3 or TRBV12-4, the J gene TRBJ2-1, with D unresolved. V was pared by 7 bases and J by 4 bases, with 8 bases between. The CDR3 has 12 residues. This CDR3 is CASTDGYNEQFF. In DNA, the CDR3 is TGTGCCAGCACCGACGGATACAATGAGCAGTTCTTC.

For this clonotype: Here the CDR3 omits its conserved ending phenylalanine or tryptophan, so a read error is the likely source. The V call is TRBV29-1, the J call TRBJ2-5, with 8 bases that match TRBD2. Germline values: CDR1 SQVTM, CDR2 ANQGSEA. V lost 4 bases to trimming and J lost 7 bases; unmatched junction nucleotides: 14. The CDR3 has 15 residues. The CDR3 loop reads CSVGTSGGRAWTQYL. The CDR3, as DNA: TGCAGCGTTGGGACGAGCGGGGGACGGGCGTGGACCCAGTACTTA.

The chain recombines TRBV20-1 with TRBJ2-1; D perhaps matches TRBD2 (5 bases). Germline CDR1 DFQATT, CDR2 SNEGSKA (reference sequence). The CDR3 contains 16 residues. Deletions cut 0 bases from V and 1 base from J, with 13 bases between. Written as DNA, the CDR3 is TGCAGTGCTAGAGATCGATTAGCGAAATCCTACAATGAGCAGTTCTTC. Translated: CSARDRLAKSYNEQFF.

This clonotype has ten or more counts. The genes are TRBV28 and TRBJ1-5; TRBD1 is a possible D gene (6 bases). V was clipped by 6 bases and J by 3 bases, with 15 bases between them. Per the germline V gene, CDR1 is MDHEN and CDR2 is SYDVKM. The length of the CDR3 is 15 residues. In DNA, the CDR3 is TGTGCCAGCAGCCAAACGGGACACCTCAATCAGCCCCAGCATTTT. Its translation is CASSQTGHLNQPQHF.

The table lists this clonotype with many counts. CDR3 sequence: CASSLFSTREETQYF. The CDR3 bases are TGTGCCAGCAGCTTATTCTCGACGAGAGAAGAGACCCAGTACTTC. The genes are TRBV7-2 and TRBJ2-5, with unresolved D. This CDR3 is built from 15 residues. CDR1 and CDR2 from the germline V gene are SGHTA and FQGNSA. V was cut by 2 bases and J by 3 bases, with 13 bases left in between.

This clonotype has only a few counts. The chain combines TRBV6-2 or TRBV6-3 with TRBJ2-1; D possibly uses TRBD1 or TRBD2 (5 bases each). The CDR3 runs to 15 residues. Per germline, CDR1 MNHEY and CDR2 SVGEGT. The germline V and J ends were trimmed by 10 bases and 7 bases, with 23 bases remaining between them. CDR3 residues: CATASGGALGNEQFF. The DNA of the CDR3 is TGTGCCACCGCTTCTGGGGGAGCGCTTGGGAATGAGCAGTTCTTC.

This clonotype was detected a few times. In DNA form, the CDR3 reads TGTGCCAGCGGGGAAGGCGTGACCCAGTACTTC. Encoded protein: CASGEGVTQYF. The V call is TRBV12-3 or TRBV12-4, the J call TRBJ2-5, with D uncertain. The CDR3 totals 11 residues. Trimming shortened V by 8 bases and J by 7 bases, and 11 bases separated the two germline ends.

The chain carries TRBV3-1 and TRBJ2-5; D uncertain. The germline V and J ends were trimmed by 0 bases and 4 bases, with 12 bases remaining between them. CDR3 length: 15 amino acids. Per the germline V gene, CDR1 is LGHDT and CDR2 is YNNKEL (reference sequence). DNA for the CDR3: TGTGCCAGCAGCCAAGAGCCCCACGAAATAGAGACCCAGTACTTC. It is translated as CASSQEPHEIETQYF.

The chain recombines TRBV29-1 with TRBJ1-1; D is possibly TRBD1 (5 bases). V was clipped by 0 bases and J by 1 base, with 9 bases between them. Per the germline V gene, CDR1 is SQVTM and CDR2 is ANQGSEA. CDR3 length: 14 amino acids. The CDR3 sequence is CSVEEGERNTEAFF. As DNA, the CDR3 is TGCAGCGTTGAAGAGGGGGAGCGGAACACTGAAGCTTTCTTT. Full variable domain (rest looked up from reference TRBV29-1 and TRBJ1-1): SAVISQKPSRDICQRGTSLTIQCQVDSQVTMMFWYRQQPGQSLTLIATANQGSEATYESGFVIDKFPISRPNLTFSTLTVSNMSPEDSSIYLCSVEEGERNTEAFFGQGTRLTVV.

This clonotype was seen repeatedly, ten times or more. The rearrangement joins TRBV7-9 to TRBJ1-1; TRBD1 is a possible D gene (6 bases). The CDR3 contains 12 residues. V was trimmed by 6 bases and J by 7 bases, leaving 12 bases between them. CDR1 SEHNR and CDR2 FQNEAQ come from the germline V gene (reference sequence). CDR3 DNA sequence: TGTGCCAGCAGTTTGGGGGCAAATGAAGCTTTCTTT. Amino acid sequence: CASSLGANEAFF.